This T cell receptor (beta chain) was obtained from a study of T cell changes during pregnancy in multiple sclerosis. Clones were sequenced by immunoSEQ multiplex PCR, and TCRdb holds only the in-frame ones, with some missing. The repertoire has 40,000 to 50,000 clones, approximately 89% of them found once; the top ten carry 0.95% to 1.5%. Trimming took 1 base from V and 1 from J; bases not matched to a gene: 2. The CDR3 is 16 amino acids. Germline V gene sequence: CDR1 LGHNA, CDR2 YSLEER. The receptor was isolated from a female donor with multiple sclerosis, enrolled in a pregnancy study. Specimen: CD4+ T cells from peripheral blood mononuclear cells, collected in the first trimester of pregnancy. The rearrangement links TRBV4-3 to TRBJ2-2; 8 bases are shared with TRBD1. The CDR3 is CASSQGDRRNTGELFF. The CDR3 DNA is TGCGCCAGCAGCCAAGGGGACAGGCGGAACACCGGGGAGCTGTTTTTT.